The entry below describes one TCR beta chain. No antigen is known for it. No per-base quality is available; no much larger clone lies one base away. V and J lose 4 bases and 3 bases, and a span of 13 bases separates them. From its cysteine to its phenylalanine, the CDR3 spans 15 amino acids. This entry keeps only the CDR3 DNA: 45 bases, framed from base 1. Reading the germline V gene gives CDR1 SGHTS and CDR2 YDEGEE. Whole blood was collected in K2EDTA tubes by collaborating institutions according to the institutions' own protocols. For TCRbeta analysis, collaborators shipped samples as frozen whole blood, isolated PBMCs, or DNA extracted from either of those sample types. This entry is derived from a study of blood T cell repertoires in COVID-19 (dated by TCRdb to between 2020 and 2021). Study-wide context: Samples covering the acute and convalescent phases of COVID-19 were provided by collaborators in the United States, Italy and Spain. The material from the prospective study consisted of cDNA or gDNA derived from T cells, B-cell-depleted T cells, or PBMCs. The dataset comprised deeply sampled blood TCRbeta repertoires from subjects exposed to, actively infected with, or recovered from COVID-19. A freely available public database, intended as a resource for researchers studying the immune response to SARS-CoV-2, is where the repertoires were released. Samples were obtained from the ongoing ImmuneRACE study (first 160 participants) and from approximately 1,200 subjects provided by 6 global collaborators. Nearly every sample came with metadata listing a de-identified subject ID, COVID-19 status, age in years and sex. Where available, HLA class I and class II types were taken from metadata supplied by the sample provider and were not determined by assay-based typing.

What the authors observed across the whole study: The quantity of clinical and demographic metadata differed by source and by participant and was supplied without curation.

The immunoSEQ Assay, a bias-controlled multiplex PCR, was used to amplify TCRbeta CDR3 regions from genomic DNA. The study's own analysis went as follows. Nucleated cell counts per sample were estimated from amplification of reference gene primers within the assay. To quantify the absolute abundance of each unique TCRbeta CDR3 rearrangement, sequence reads were collapsed and filtered. For each sample, productive Simpson clonality was calculated by taking the square root of Simpson's diversity index across productive rearrangements. The table comes from immuneACCESS by way of TCRdb, which keeps in-frame sequences with V and J called. Part of the clones is missing from these tables; in studies checked, under half for an unresolved V gene and the rest for unknown reasons. V and J calls plus clone size are reproduced from that table; the DNA served to infer D and trimming. The sample table contains over 100,000 clones; only one count was recorded for about 79% of them. 7.9% of the sample comes from the top ten.

This receptor was identified in a woman over 75 with active or convalescent COVID-19. This receptor chain uses TRBV5-8 and TRBJ2-2; the D gene is not confidently resolved. Sequenced material: peripheral blood. The CDR3 has the sequence CASSPEGGYTGELFF. The nucleotide sequence is TGTGCCAGCAGCCCGGAAGGCGGATACACCGGGGAGCTGTTTTTT.